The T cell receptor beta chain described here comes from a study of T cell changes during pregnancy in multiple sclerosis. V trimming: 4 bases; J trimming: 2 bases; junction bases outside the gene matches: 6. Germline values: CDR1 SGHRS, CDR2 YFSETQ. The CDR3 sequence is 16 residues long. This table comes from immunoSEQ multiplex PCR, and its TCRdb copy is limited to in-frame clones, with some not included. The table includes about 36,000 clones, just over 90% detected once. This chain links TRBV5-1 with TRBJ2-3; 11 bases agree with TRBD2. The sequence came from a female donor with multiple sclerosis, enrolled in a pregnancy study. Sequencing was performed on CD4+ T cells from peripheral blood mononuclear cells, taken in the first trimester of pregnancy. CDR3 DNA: TGCGCCAGCAGCATTAGCGGGAGGGCAGACACAGATACGCAGTATTTT. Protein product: CASSISGRADTDTQYF.